This T cell receptor (beta chain) was identified in a study of T cell changes during pregnancy in multiple sclerosis. The germline CDR1 and CDR2 sequences are SGHTA and FQGNSA. J lost 2 bases, V lost 4 bases, and 3 bases had no gene match. CDR3 length: 15 residues. Method: immunoSEQ multiplex PCR; TCRdb's copy keeps in-frame clones and lacks some. The data hold fewer than 95,000 clones, with roughly 90% observed a single time. This sequence originates from a female donor in good health, enrolled as a control in a pregnancy study. The material was peripheral blood, obtained in the first trimester of pregnancy. The chain uses TRBV7-2 and TRBJ2-7; 12 bases align to TRBD2. The CDR3 DNA reads TGTGCCAGCAGCTCACTAGCGGGAGGTGCCTACGAGCAGTACTTC. This encodes CASSSLAGGAYEQYF.